The clone carrying this T cell receptor (beta chain) was observed a few times. The data derive from a study of shared clonotypes between healthy human individuals. Data came from immunoSEQ multiplex PCR; TCRdb stores just in-frame clones and leaves some out. The sample includes under 1,100,000 clones, 70% to 80% seen only once; the top ten take roughly 1.5%. Germline V lookup: CDR1 LNHDA, CDR2 SQIVND (reference sequence). Trimming pared 5 bases from V and 2 bases from J, leaving 7 bases between. This CDR3 contains 13 residues. The specimen sequenced was memory CD4+ T cells sorted from blood. Subset defined: CD45RA-negative fraction. The source is a man aged 18 to 35 in good health. This chain uses TRBV19 with TRBJ2-1; D gene uncertain. The CDR3 region is CASSLTAYNEQFF. CDR3 bases: TGTGCCAGTAGTCTCACAGCCTACAATGAGCAGTTCTTC.